The entry below gives a single T cell receptor (beta chain) sequence along with its context. Looked up from germline, CDR1 is LNHDA and CDR2 is SQIVND (reference sequence). Trimming removed 6 bases at V and 1 base at J, with 10 bases between. The CDR3 runs 13 residues. These data are taken from a study of blood T cell repertoires in COVID-19. Study in general: Material from acute and convalescent COVID-19 was sourced from the United States, Italy and Spain.

The participants were between about 18 and 90 years old and came from 20 to 30 US areas. Clinical history reported by participants formed the basis on which cohorts were assigned. In the study's own analysis: Estimation of nucleated cell counts relied on the amplification of reference gene primers. Only in-frame clones appear in the TCRdb table, and some are missing; sequencing was by immunoSEQ multiplex PCR. Clone size and the V and J calls come from that table; the DNA yielded D and trimming. The table has fewer than 250,000 clones, around nine tenths seen once. The sample consisted of PBMCs or T cells enriched from blood (not recorded which). The chain uses TRBV19 and TRBJ2-7, with D tentatively TRBD2 (6 bases). This receptor was taken from a man aged 30-40 years in a cohort exposed to, infected with or recovered from COVID-19 (not recorded which). The CDR3 reads CASSRDLSYEQYF. CDR3 bases: TGTGCCAGTAGCAGGGACTTGTCCTACGAGCAGTACTTC.